These T cell receptor beta chains were read from a single sample in a study of shared T cell receptors in the human thymus. Produced via immunoSEQ multiplex PCR; TCRdb's table is partial and in-frame only. The table has 600,000 to 900,000 clones, over 75% seen once. The same data also went into a second study, on human thymus T cells.

Sequencing input: thymocytes. The receptors come from a girl under three years old with a congenital heart defect. CDR3s include the opening cysteine and the closing phenylalanine or tryptophan. A D gene is named only where the DNA matches it firmly. Part of the rows lack a size; the others show once, few, many or a class for expanded clones.

-	TRBV6-6	TRBJ1-2	-	TGTGCCAGCATCAGCGAGAACATAGCTAACTATGGCTACACCTTC	CASISENIANYGYTF
-	TRBV27	TRBJ2-7	TRBD1	TGTGCCAGCAGACCACCTCCCCGGGACAGGGAATGCGAGCAGTACTTC	CASRPPPRDRECEQYF
-	TRBV6-6	TRBJ1-6	TRBD1	TGTGCCAGCAGTTACTCTGGCAGGGGGGATTCACCCCTCCACTTT	CASSYSGRGDSPLHF
-	TRBV11-2	TRBJ1-1	-	TGTGCCAGCAGCCCTATCCGAGGGGGTTCTTTCTTCCCTGAAGCTTTCTTT	CASSPIRGGSFFPEAFF
few	TRBV14	TRBJ2-5	TRBD1	TGTGCCAGCAGCCAATGGACAGGCCAGTACCAAGAGACCCAGTACTTC	CASSQWTGQYQETQYF
-	TRBV19	TRBJ2-5	-	TGTGCCAGTAGTCGTAGGACAGCTCAAGAGACCCAGTACTTC	CASSRRTAQETQYF
-	TRBV2	TRBJ2-5	TRBD2	TGTGCCAGAGGGCTAGCGGAAGAGACCCAGTACTTC	CARGLAEETQYF
few	TRBV19	TRBJ1-2	-	TGTGCCAGTAGTATCATGGTCCAGGGTACATCCTATGGCTACACCTTC	CASSIMVQGTSYGYTF
-	TRBV19	TRBJ1-2	-	TGTGCCAGTAGTCTTACCGGTTTAGCGCCCTATGGCTACACCTTC	CASSLTGLAPYGYTF
-	TRBV4-3	TRBJ1-2	-	TGCGCCAGCAGCCAAGAAGGGCAGGGGATTTACCCTAACTATGGCTACACCTTC	CASSQEGQGIYPNYGYTF
-	TRBV7-4	TRBJ1-1	TRBD1	TGTGCCAGCAGGGTGTCGGGGACAGGGAGAATGAACACTGAAGCTTTCTTT	CASRVSGTGRMNTEAFF
-	TRBV27	TRBJ1-2	TRBD1	TGTGCCAGCAGTCGGGACAGCTTTTATGGCTACACCTTC	CASSRDSFYGYTF
-	TRBV11-2	TRBJ1-5	TRBD1	TGTGCCAGCAGCTTAGGAGGGACAGGATCCCATCAGCCCCAGCATTTT	CASSLGGTGSHQPQHF
once	TRBV12-5	TRBJ1-3	-	TGTGCTAGTGGTCCAAAGACAGGCTCTGGAAACACCATATATTTT	CASGPKTGSGNTIYF
-	TRBV27	TRBJ1-4	-	TGTGCCAGCAGTTTATTGGGTATCGGGGAAAAACTGTTTTTT	CASSLLGIGEKLFF
-	TRBV5-4	TRBJ2-5	TRBD2	TGTGCCAGCAGCCCGGGACTAGCGGACCAAGAGACCCAGTACTTC	CASSPGLADQETQYF
once	TRBV18	TRBJ1-5	-	TGTGCCAGCTCACCACTGGACAGTCGCAATCAGCCCCAGCATTTT	CASSPLDSRNQPQHF
-	TRBV6-5	TRBJ2-3	-	TGTGCCAGCAGAGCACGTAGAGGCACAGATACGCAGTATTTT	CASRARRGTDTQYF
-	TRBV4-2	TRBJ2-1	TRBD2	TGTGCCAGCAGCCAAGGCGGTGGGGCGGGGGGGCGCAATGAGCAGTTCTTC	CASSQGGGAGGRNEQFF
-	TRBV5-6	TRBJ2-7	TRBD1	TGTGCCAGCAGCTTTCTGGATCCCCCGGGACAGAAATCCTACGAGCAGTACTTC	CASSFLDPPGQKSYEQYF
-	TRBV4-1	TRBJ2-7	TRBD2	TGCGCCAGCAGCCAAGTGTGCGAGCGGGGGGGCCATTGGAACGAGCAGTACTTC	CASSQVCERGGHWNEQYF
-	TRBV6-6	TRBJ2-2	TRBD1	TGTGCCAGCAGTTACGGGGACAGGGCCCTCGGGGAGCTGTTTTTT	CASSYGDRALGELFF
-	TRBV2	TRBJ2-7	TRBD2	TGTGCCAGCAGAGGCGGGACTAGCGGGCTTCAGAACTCCTACGAGCAGTACTTC	CASRGGTSGLQNSYEQYF
-	TRBV5-6	TRBJ2-3	-	TGTGCCAGCAGCTTGGTCTTATCGGGGGTTTTTAAAAGCACAGATACGCAGTATTTT	CASSLVLSGVFKSTDTQYF
-	TRBV9	TRBJ1-1	TRBD1	TGTGCCAGCAGCGTAGGACAGGGAATGGAGGGGTTGACTGAAGCTTTCTTT	CASSVGQGMEGLTEAFF
-	TRBV5-4	TRBJ1-1	TRBD1	TGTGCCAGCAGGGGGGACAGGGAGCCTAACACTGAAGCTTTCTTT	CASRGDREPNTEAFF
-	TRBV7-2	TRBJ2-5	-	TGTGCCAGCAGCTTGATCGGGGAAGAGACCCAGTACTTC	CASSLIGEETQYF
-	TRBV6-5	TRBJ1-3	TRBD1	TGTGCCAGCAGTTTCGGGACAGGGGGTTCTGGAAACACCATATATTTT	CASSFGTGGSGNTIYF
-	TRBV4-1	TRBJ1-1	-	TGCGCCAGCAGGGACAACAGGAGAACTGAAGCTTTCTTT	CASRDNRRTEAFF
-	TRBV11-2	TRBJ1-3	-	TGTGCCAGCAGCTTAGGCTGGCGGGGAAACACCATATATTTT	CASSLGWRGNTIYF
-	TRBV6-5	TRBJ2-1	-	TGTGCCAGCCGTCCAGGCTCCTACAATGAGCAGTTCTTC	CASRPGSYNEQFF
-	TRBV11-2	TRBJ1-1	-	TGTGCCAGCAGCTTATCGTCCTTCGTGAACACTGAAGCTTTCTTT	CASSLSSFVNTEAFF
-	TRBV9	TRBJ2-3	TRBD2	TGTGCCAGCAGCGTAGGGGCGGGGGGTCAAGATACGCAGTATTTT	CASSVGAGGQDTQYF
-	TRBV6-6	TRBJ2-5	TRBD1	TGTGCCAGCAGCATTAGGACAGGGCAGCAAGAGACCCAGTACTTC	CASSIRTGQQETQYF
-	TRBV4-1	TRBJ1-1	-	TGCGCCAGCAGCCAAGTCGAGGGAGGAGGGCCTGAAGCTTTCTTT	CASSQVEGGGPEAFF
once	TRBV7-8	TRBJ1-2	TRBD1	TGTGCCAGCAGCTCCTGGGACAGGGATGGCTACACCTTC	CASSSWDRDGYTF
-	TRBV11-2	TRBJ1-1	-	TGTGCCAGCAGCTTTTGGCAGGGCAACACTGAAGCTTTCTTT	CASSFWQGNTEAFF
-	TRBV7-8	TRBJ1-3	TRBD1	TGTGCCAGCAGCGACCGTAGGACAGGGGGCTCTGGAAACACCATATATTTT	CASSDRRTGGSGNTIYF
-	TRBV29-1	TRBJ2-2	TRBD1	TGCAGCGTTGATAACTCGGGACAGCAGTACACCGGGGAGCTGTTTTTT	CSVDNSGQQYTGELFF
-	TRBV6-5	TRBJ2-1	-	TGTGCCAGCAGCCAGGGCAAGAGTGTGTTCTTC	CASSQGKSVFF
-	TRBV10-3	TRBJ1-5	-	TGTGCCATCAGTGAGGATCGGGATGGTAGCAATCAGCCCCAGCATTTT	CAISEDRDGSNQPQHF
-	TRBV27	TRBJ1-6	TRBD1	TGTGCCAGCAGTTTAAGCAGACAGGGGCACTCCTATAATTCACCCCTCCACTTT	CASSLSRQGHSYNSPLHF
few	TRBV5-6	TRBJ1-4	-	TGTGCCAGCAGCGCGCAGGCCAATCGAAATGAAAAACTGTTTTTT	CASSAQANRNEKLFF
few	TRBV29-1	TRBJ2-7	-	TGCAGCGTTGAAGAAGGAGGACCAGGACAGACCTACGAGCAGTACTTC	CSVEEGGPGQTYEQYF
-	TRBV5-4	TRBJ2-3	TRBD1	TGTGCCAGCAGACAGGACAGGGCCACAGATACGCAGTATTTT	CASRQDRATDTQYF
-	TRBV12-5	TRBJ2-1	TRBD2	TGTGCTAGTGCCTTAGAGCTAGCGGGGGGCAAACATTACAATGAGCAGTTCTTC	CASALELAGGKHYNEQFF
-	TRBV25-1	TRBJ1-1	-	TGTGCCAGCAAACCGCCGAAAGCGAACACTGAAGCTTTCTTT	CASKPPKANTEAFF
-	TRBV7-6	TRBJ1-6	-	TGTGCCAGCAGCTTGGGGGCAAAGGGTTCACCCCTCCACTTT	CASSLGAKGSPLHF
-	TRBV9	TRBJ1-3	-	TGTGCCAGCAGCCCTTACAGGGGAAACACCATATATTTT	CASSPYRGNTIYF
once	TRBV5-4	TRBJ1-1	TRBD1	TGTGCCAGCAGCTCTATGGACAGGGACACTGAAGCTTTCTTT	CASSSMDRDTEAFF
few	TRBV5-6	TRBJ2-7	-	TGTGCCAGCAGCTTGGGGGTCGGGATAAAATTCCTCTACGAGCAGTACTTC	CASSLGVGIKFLYEQYF
-	TRBV2	TRBJ1-5	-	TGTGCCAGCAGTGTCTGGCCATTGGGGGACTTTAGCAATCAGCCCCAGCATTTT	CASSVWPLGDFSNQPQHF
few	TRBV14	TRBJ1-2	TRBD1	TGTGCCAGCAGCCATAGGGGAAGGACAGGGGAAGGCTACACCTTC	CASSHRGRTGEGYTF
-	TRBV27	TRBJ1-1	-	TGTGCCAGCAGTCTTCGGGCTCCCTGGGGATCGACGGGGGGGGCTTTCTTT	CASSLRAPWGSTGGAFF